This TCR beta chain comes out of a study of post-analysis software for immune sequencing data. Study at large: Relapsing-remitting, secondary progressive and progressive-relapsing forms of multiple sclerosis all featured among disease courses. General study findings and limits: Strong co-clustering by F measure was seen for same-batch samples. Five or six TRBV segments, TRBV5-6, TRBV5-1 and TRBV20-1 among them, were found more frequent in patients than controls. Controls significantly exceeded multiple sclerosis patients in normalized Chao1 diversity.

In its sample, this clonotype was seen a few times. Its matching antigen is unknown. Incorporated into the TCR beta cDNA libraries were unique molecular identifiers, which served to reduce PCR and sequencing biases. Researchers reported 520,000 or so cDNA molecules coming from around 1 to 10 million T cells. Each CDR3 protein gets one entry after TCRdb re-called the PCR reads with MiXCR. The sample holds some 370,000 distinct CDR3 sequences; around a third are singletons and the top ten take about an eighth. The CDR3 runs 15 residues. CDR1 is MDHEN and CDR2 is SYDVKM in the germline V gene. The J segment lost 5 bases and the V segment lost 6 bases, leaving 9 bases of the junction unmatched.

The receptor's source is a girl aged 5-17 years with multiple sclerosis. The rearrangement links TRBV28 to TRBJ2-7; 11 bases fit TRBD2. Sequenced sample: blood. The CDR3 DNA reads as TGTGCCAGCAGGAAATTAGCGGGGGGGTTCGACGAGCAGTACTTC. Its translation: CASRKLAGGFDEQYF.